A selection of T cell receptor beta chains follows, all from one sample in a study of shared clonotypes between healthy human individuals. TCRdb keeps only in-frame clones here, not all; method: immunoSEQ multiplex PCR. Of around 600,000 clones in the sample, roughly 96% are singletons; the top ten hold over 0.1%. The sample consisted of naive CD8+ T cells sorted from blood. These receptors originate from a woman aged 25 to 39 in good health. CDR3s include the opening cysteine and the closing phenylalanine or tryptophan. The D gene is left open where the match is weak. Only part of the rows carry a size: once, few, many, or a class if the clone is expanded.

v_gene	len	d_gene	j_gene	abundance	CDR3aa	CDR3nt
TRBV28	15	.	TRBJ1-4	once	CASSRSQGRNEKLFF	TGTGCCAGCAGTAGGTCCCAGGGACGTAATGAAAAACTGTTTTTT
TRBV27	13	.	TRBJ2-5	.	CASSLSTHMEQYF	TGTGCCAGCAGTTTAAGTACGCACATGGAGCAGTACTTC
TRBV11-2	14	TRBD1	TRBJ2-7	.	CASSLAQGAYEQYF	TGTGCCAGCAGCTTAGCGCAGGGGGCGTACGAGCAGTACTTC
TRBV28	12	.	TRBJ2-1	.	CASGNPYNEQFF	TGTGCCAGCGGTAACCCCTACAATGAGCAGTTCTTC
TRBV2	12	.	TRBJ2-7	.	CASKDKDYEQYF	TGTGCCAGCAAGGACAAGGACTACGAGCAGTACTTC
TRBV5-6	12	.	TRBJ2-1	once	CASRLGGNEQFF	TGTGCCAGCAGGCTCGGGGGAAATGAGCAGTTCTTC
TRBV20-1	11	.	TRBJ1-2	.	CSAGDKDGYTF	TGCAGTGCTGGAGACAAGGATGGCTACACCTTC
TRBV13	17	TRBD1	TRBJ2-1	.	CASSLGPVALERGGKFF	TGTGCCAGCAGCTTAGGCCCTGTGGCTTTAGAGCGAGGGGGCAAGTTCTTC
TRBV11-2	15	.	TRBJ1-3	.	CASSLDSLLGNTIYF	TGTGCCAGCAGCTTAGACAGCCTTCTGGGAAACACCATATATTTT
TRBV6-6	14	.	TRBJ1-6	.	CASSHREKDSPLHF	TGTGCCAGCAGTCACAGGGAAAAGGATTCACCCCTCCACTTT
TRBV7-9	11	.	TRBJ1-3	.	CAGGYGNTIYF	TGTGCCGGGGGATATGGAAACACCATATATTTT
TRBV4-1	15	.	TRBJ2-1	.	CASRGTISSYNEQFF	TGCGCCAGCCGGGGTACCATAAGCTCCTACAATGAGCAGTTCTTC
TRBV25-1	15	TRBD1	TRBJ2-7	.	CASSPRTGRLAEQYF	TGTGCCAGCAGTCCACGGACAGGCCGCCTCGCCGAGCAGTACTTC
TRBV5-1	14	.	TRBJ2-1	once	CASSLRSPGNEQFF	TGCGCCAGCAGCTTGAGGTCACCAGGGAATGAGCAGTTCTTC
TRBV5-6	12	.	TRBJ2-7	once	CASSLASYEQYF	TGTGCCAGCAGCTTGGCCAGCTACGAGCAGTACTTC
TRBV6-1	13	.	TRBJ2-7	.	CASSGGLSYEQYF	TGTGCCAGCAGTGGGGGACTCTCCTACGAGCAGTACTTC
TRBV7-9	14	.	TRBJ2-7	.	CASSLGRKRDEQYF	TGTGCCAGCAGCTTAGGCAGGAAGAGGGACGAGCAGTACTTC
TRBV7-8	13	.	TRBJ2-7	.	CASSLAVSYEQYF	TGTGCCAGCAGCTTAGCCGTATCCTACGAGCAGTACTTC
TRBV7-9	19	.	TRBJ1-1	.	CASSPFLTANGADVRTAFF	TGTGCCAGCAGCCCGTTTCTGACGGCAAACGGGGCCGACGTACGAACCGCTTTCTTT
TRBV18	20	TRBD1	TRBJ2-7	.	CASSPQIPALRQGRRYEQYF	TGTGCCAGCTCACCTCAAATCCCCGCCCTGAGACAGGGACGGCGCTACGAGCAGTACTTC
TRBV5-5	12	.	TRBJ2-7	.	CASSLSGYEQYF	TGTGCCAGCAGCTTGTCGGGGTACGAGCAGTACTTC
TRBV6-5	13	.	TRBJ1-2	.	CASSYGVDGGYTF	TGTGCCAGCAGTTACGGGGTTGATGGGGGCTACACCTTC
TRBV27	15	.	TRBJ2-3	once	CASSPVGGARDTQYF	TGTGCCAGCAGTCCCGTTGGGGGGGCGAGAGATACGCAGTATTTT
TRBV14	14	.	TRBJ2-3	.	CASSQVPRGDTQYF	TGTGCCAGCAGCCAAGTCCCCCGGGGGGATACGCAGTATTTT
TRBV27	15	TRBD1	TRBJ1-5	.	CASSSGTGGNQPQHF	TGTGCCAGCAGTTCCGGGACAGGGGGTAATCAGCCCCAGCATTTT
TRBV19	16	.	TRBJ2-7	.	CASSSGVFLPSYEQYF	TGTGCCAGTAGTTCGGGGGTGTTTCTTCCATCCTACGAGCAGTACTTC
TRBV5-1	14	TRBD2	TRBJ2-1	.	CASSFLAGNNEQFF	TGCGCCAGCAGCTTCTTAGCGGGCAATAATGAGCAGTTCTTC
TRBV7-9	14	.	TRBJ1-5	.	CASSEGLSNQPQHF	TGTGCCAGCAGTGAGGGGTTAAGCAATCAGCCCCAGCATTTT
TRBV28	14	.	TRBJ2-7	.	CASSFLGGTYEQYF	TGTGCCAGCAGTTTTCTGGGTGGAACCTACGAGCAGTACTTC
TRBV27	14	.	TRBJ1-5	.	CASSLDGQNQPQHF	TGTGCCAGCAGTTTAGATGGGCAGAATCAGCCCCAGCATTTT
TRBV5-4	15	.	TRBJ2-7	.	CASSLGRAASYEQYF	TGTGCCAGCAGCCTGGGACGGGCGGCTTCCTACGAGCAGTACTTC
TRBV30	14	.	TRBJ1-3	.	CAWSGTGSGNTIYF	TGTGCCTGGAGTGGGACCGGGTCTGGAAACACCATATATTTT
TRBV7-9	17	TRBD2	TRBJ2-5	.	CASSPWGSSGPQETQYF	TGTGCCAGCAGCCCGTGGGGTTCTAGCGGACCGCAAGAGACCCAGTACTTC
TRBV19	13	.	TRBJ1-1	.	CASSPWGNTEAFF	TGTGCCAGTAGCCCCTGGGGGAACACTGAAGCTTTCTTT
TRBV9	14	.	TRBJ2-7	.	CASSDPNFPYEQYF	TGTGCCAGCAGCGATCCCAATTTCCCCTACGAGCAGTACTTC
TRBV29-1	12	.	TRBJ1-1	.	CSVGGGSTEAFF	TGCAGCGTTGGAGGTGGTAGCACTGAAGCTTTCTTT
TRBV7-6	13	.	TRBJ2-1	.	CASSFDIFDEQFF	TGTGCCAGCAGCTTTGATATCTTCGATGAGCAGTTCTTC
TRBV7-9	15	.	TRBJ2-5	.	CASSYRDFTKETQYF	TGTGCCAGCAGCTACCGGGATTTTACCAAAGAGACCCAGTACTTC
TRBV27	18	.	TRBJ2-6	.	CASSLFPGVRSGANVLTF	TGTGCCAGCAGTTTATTCCCAGGGGTAAGATCTGGGGCCAACGTCCTGACTTTC
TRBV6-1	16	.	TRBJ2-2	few	CASSEEAPRYTGELFF	TGTGCCAGCAGTGAAGAGGCACCTCGTTACACCGGGGAGCTGTTTTTT
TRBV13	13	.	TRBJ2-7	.	CASSLVRNYEQYF	TGTGCCAGCAGCTTAGTCAGGAACTACGAGCAGTACTTC
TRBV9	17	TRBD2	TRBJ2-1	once	CASSVGGPGLGVDEQFF	TGTGCCAGCAGCGTAGGGGGCCCGGGACTAGGGGTCGATGAGCAGTTCTTC
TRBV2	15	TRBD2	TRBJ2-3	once	CASSGTSGGTDTQYF	TGTGCCAGCAGCGGGACTAGCGGGGGCACAGATACGCAGTATTTT
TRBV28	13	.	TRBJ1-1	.	CASSLINSPEAFF	TGTGCCAGCAGTTTAATCAATTCACCTGAAGCTTTCTTT
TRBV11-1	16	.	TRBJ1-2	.	CASSLLEGRDDYGYTF	TGTGCCAGCAGCTTACTGGAGGGCAGAGACGACTATGGCTACACCTTC
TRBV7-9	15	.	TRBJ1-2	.	CASSLDADLGYGYTF	TGTGCCAGCAGCTTAGATGCGGATCTCGGCTATGGCTACACCTTC
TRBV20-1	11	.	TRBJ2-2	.	CSAVNTGELFF	TGCAGTGCCGTGAACACCGGGGAGCTGTTTTTT
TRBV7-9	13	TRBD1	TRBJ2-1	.	CASSLDRDNEQFF	TGTGCCAGCAGCTTGGACAGGGACAATGAGCAGTTCTTC
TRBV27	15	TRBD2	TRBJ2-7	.	CASSLFAGAGYEQYF	TGTGCCAGCAGTTTATTTGCGGGAGCAGGTTACGAGCAGTACTTC
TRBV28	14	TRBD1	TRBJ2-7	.	CASSNRDRNYEQYF	TGTGCCAGCAGTAACCGGGACAGGAACTACGAGCAGTACTTC
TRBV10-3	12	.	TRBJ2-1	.	CATWGPLDEQFF	TGTGCCACGTGGGGACCTTTGGATGAGCAGTTCTTC
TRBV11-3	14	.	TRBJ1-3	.	CASSLGGSGNTIYF	TGTGCCAGCAGCTTAGGAGGGTCCGGAAACACCATATATTTT
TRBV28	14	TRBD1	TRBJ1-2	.	CASFPGGLNYGYTF	TGTGCCAGCTTTCCAGGGGGCCTCAACTATGGCTACACCTTC